The rows below give T cell receptor beta chains drawn from one sample of a study of T cells after posttransplantation cyclophosphamide. Some clones are missing from TCRdb's copy, which holds only in-frame ones; the method was immunoSEQ multiplex PCR. This sample carries roughly 13,000 clones, none of them present only once. Source: PBMCs, taken more than 1,000 days after allogeneic stem cell transplant with posttransplant cyclophosphamide. The source is a female patient in her forties who received an allogeneic stem cell transplant from a related donor, was CMV-positive, and had no GVHD. The graft donor may account for some of the T cells. CDR3s include the opening cysteine and the closing phenylalanine or tryptophan. D genes are given only for firm matches. The listing skips clone size in some rows; elsewhere it reads once, few, many or a size class.

d_call clone_size j_call v_call cdr3_nt cdr3_aa
TRBD2 many TRBJ2-5 TRBV5-1 TGCGCCAGCAGCTCGACTAGCGGGGTCCCGGGGAGGGAGACCCAGTACTTC CASSSTSGVPGRETQYF
- many TRBJ1-4 TRBV25-1 TGTGCCAGCAGTGCGGACAGTTTTTACGAAAAACTGTTTTTT CASSADSFYEKLFF
TRBD2 many TRBJ2-3 TRBV4-2 TGTGCCAGCAGCCCCAGGACTAGCGGGAACACAGATACGCAGTATTTT CASSPRTSGNTDTQYF
- many TRBJ2-7 TRBV9 TGTGCCAGCAGCGTAGAGATCGGCTACGAGCAGTACTTC CASSVEIGYEQYF
- many TRBJ2-7 TRBV14 TGTGCCAGCAGCCAAGACAACAAGGGGCCATGGGAGCAGTACTTC CASSQDNKGPWEQYF
TRBD2 many TRBJ2-1 TRBV6-5 TGTGCCAGCAGTTATGGACTAGCGGGGTTCAATGAGCAGTTCTTC CASSYGLAGFNEQFF
- few TRBJ2-7 TRBV9 TGTGCCAGCAGCCAAGACCTGCCTCAGGGCCCCCACTACGAGCAGTACTTC CASSQDLPQGPHYEQYF
- many TRBJ1-6 TRBV4-3 TGCGCCAGCATCCCTAGGGGTAGGTCACCCCTCCACTTT CASIPRGRSPLHF
TRBD1 many TRBJ1-1 TRBV29-1 TGCAGCGTTTGGGACAGGGGCATGAACACTGAAGCTTTCTTT CSVWDRGMNTEAFF
TRBD1 many TRBJ2-5 TRBV7-3 TGTGCCAGCAGCTTGACAGGGGGCGCACAGACCCAGTACTTC CASSLTGGAQTQYF
TRBD1 large TRBJ2-7 TRBV2 TGTGCCAGCAGTTTTTCTTCAACGGGACAGGGGTCCTACGAGCAGTACTTC CASSFSSTGQGSYEQYF
TRBD1 many TRBJ2-5 TRBV5-4 TGTGCCAGCAGCCTGACAGGGCCAGAGACCCAGTACTTC CASSLTGPETQYF
- many TRBJ2-5 TRBV7-6 TGTGCCAGCAGCGCACAGGAGACCCAGTACTTC CASSAQETQYF
- many TRBJ2-3 TRBV5-8 TGTGCCAGCAGCTTGGGTTTAACCGCGGACACAGATACGCAGTATTTT CASSLGLTADTDTQYF
- many TRBJ1-1 TRBV5-1 TGCGCCAGCAGCGGCACAGGGAGCACTGAAGCTTTCTTT CASSGTGSTEAFF
- many TRBJ1-2 TRBV2 TGTGCCAGCAGTGAGGAGGGTTTCGGTTATGGCTACACCTTC CASSEEGFGYGYTF
- many TRBJ1-4 TRBV7-6 TGTGCCAGCAGCGCGGATTTCCGGTCTAATGAAAAACTGTTTTTT CASSADFRSNEKLFF
TRBD2 - TRBJ2-5 TRBV2 TGTGCCAGCATTTTATCACTAGCGGGGGGCCAAGAGACCCAGTACTTC CASILSLAGGQETQYF
TRBD1 - TRBJ2-2 TRBV25-1 TGTGCCAGCAGTGAGCCCAGACAGGGAGACACCGGGGAGCTGTTTTTT CASSEPRQGDTGELFF
- many TRBJ1-1 TRBV5-4 TGTGCCAGCAGCTTGCCGGGGGAGAACACTGAAGCTTTCTTT CASSLPGENTEAFF
- few TRBJ1-5 TRBV6-5 TGTGCCAGCAGGACAGGCACGTATAGCAATCAGCCCCAGCATTTT CASRTGTYSNQPQHF
TRBD1 many TRBJ2-1 TRBV9 TGTGCCAGCAGCGATCACCCGGGACAGGGGAACTACAATGAGCAGTTCTTC CASSDHPGQGNYNEQFF
- - TRBJ2-7 TRBV5-6 TGTGCCAGCAGCCCACAGGAGACCTACGAGCAGTACTTC CASSPQETYEQYF
TRBD2 many TRBJ2-7 TRBV7-2 TGTGCCAGCAGCTTAGGGGCTAGCGGGGGGAACTACGAGCAGTACTTC CASSLGASGGNYEQYF
TRBD1 many TRBJ2-7 TRBV19 TGTGCCAGTAGCCGGGGCCACAACAGGGGATCCATCGCCTACGAGCAGTACTTC CASSRGHNRGSIAYEQYF
TRBD1 many TRBJ1-2 TRBV10-3 TGTGCCATCAGTGAGTCGGGACAGGGGCGCGCGTTTGGCTACACCTTC CAISESGQGRAFGYTF
TRBD2 many TRBJ2-2 TRBV9 TGTGCCAGCAGCGCGAGCGGGGTGACCGGGGAGCTGTTTTTT CASSASGVTGELFF
- few TRBJ1-2 TRBV28 TGTGCCAGCAGTCCCGGGACATATAACTATGGCTACACCTTC CASSPGTYNYGYTF
- few TRBJ2-7 TRBV7-2 TGTGCCAGCACCTGGGGGGGCGAAGAGCAGTACTTC CASTWGGEEQYF
- few TRBJ2-7 TRBV7-8 TGTGCCAGCAGCTTAGCGCAGGGGGGTCCCTACGAGCAGTACTTC CASSLAQGGPYEQYF
- many TRBJ2-6 TRBV5-6 TGTGCCAGCAGCTTGGGGGGGGAACCCGGGGCCAACGTCCTGACTTTC CASSLGGEPGANVLTF
TRBD1 many TRBJ1-2 TRBV10-3 TGTGCCACCACGGGACAGGGCTATGGCTACACCTTC CATTGQGYGYTF
- many TRBJ1-3 TRBV9 TGTGCCAGCAGCACCCTTGGGGGGGGCCCCTCTGGAAACACCATATATTTT CASSTLGGGPSGNTIYF
- - TRBJ2-1 TRBV6-5 TGTGCCAGCAGTTTCGGGGTCTTTGGAAATGAGCAGTTCTTC CASSFGVFGNEQFF
- many TRBJ2-3 TRBV7-2 TGTGCCAGCAGCATCCCCGGCGGCCCTGGAAGTGCAGATACGCAGTATTTT CASSIPGGPGSADTQYF
TRBD1 many TRBJ1-1 TRBV5-1 TGCGCCAGCAGCATCCGGGACAGGGAGAACACTGAAGCTTTCTTT CASSIRDRENTEAFF
TRBD1 many TRBJ1-5 TRBV28 TGTGCCAGCAGTGGTTTAGCCAGGGGGTTGACGGTCGGGAATCAGCCCCAGCATTTT CASSGLARGLTVGNQPQHF
- many TRBJ2-3 TRBV27 TGTGCCAGCAGTTCAAACCGTCTTGACGGGGGTACGCAGTATTTT CASSSNRLDGGTQYF
TRBD1 many TRBJ1-1 TRBV9 TGTGCCAGCAGCGAGGGGGCAGGGGGCACTGAAGCTTTCTTT CASSEGAGGTEAFF
- - TRBJ2-7 TRBV9 TGTGCCAGCTGCTTCGGGCAGGGGACGGCATACGAGCAGTACTTC CASCFGQGTAYEQYF
TRBD1 many TRBJ1-5 TRBV11-2 TGTGCCAGCAGCGAACAACCCAGACAGGGGGAGGGTCAGCCCCAGCATTTT CASSEQPRQGEGQPQHF
- many TRBJ2-5 TRBV11-3 TGTGCCAGCAGCTCTACTAGTTTGGAGACCCAGTACTTC CASSSTSLETQYF
TRBD1 many TRBJ1-5 TRBV6-6 TGTGCCAGCAAAAGACAGGGGGGTCAGCCCCAGCATTTT CASKRQGGQPQHF
TRBD1 few TRBJ1-1 TRBV7-2 TGTGCCAGCAGTATTGGACAGGGCCTTGAAGCTTTCTTT CASSIGQGLEAFF
- many TRBJ2-4 TRBV6-1 TGTGCCAGCGCTGACAGTACCCCCCGGGACATTCAGTACTTC CASADSTPRDIQYF
TRBD1 many TRBJ1-1 TRBV6-5 TGTGCCAGTGGCAGGGGGCAAACTGAAGCTTTCTTT CASGRGQTEAFF
- many TRBJ1-1 TRBV6-6 TGTGCCAGCAGTTACGGAGGTATCGAAGCTTTCTTT CASSYGGIEAFF
- many TRBJ2-2 TRBV7-8 TGTGCCAGCAGCCCCCAGACAGTGCACACCGGGGAGCTGTTTTTT CASSPQTVHTGELFF
TRBD2 many TRBJ2-7 TRBV5-6 TGTGCCAGCAGCTTGTTGGCGGGGGGGCCCGACGAGCAGTACTTC CASSLLAGGPDEQYF
TRBD1 many TRBJ2-7 TRBV29-1 TGCAGCGTTGTAGGGACAGGGCGTTTCCACGAGCAGTACTTC CSVVGTGRFHEQYF